Below are 20 T cell receptor beta chains sequenced from a single sample in a study of T cells in Graves' hyperthyroidism and ophthalmopathy. Amplified regions were TCR beta CDR3 sequences from RNA transcripts. The HTBI primer set drove a first-round RT-PCR of the TCR CDR3. MiXCR was run by TCRdb on the multiplex PCR reads, yielding one entry per CDR3 protein. This sample has almost 500,000 distinct CDR3 sequences, with 20% to 25% found just once. Source material: blood. The origin of the receptors is a woman in her seventies with Graves' ophthalmopathy.

This sequence joins TRBV5-6 and TRBJ1-5; a weak D match, TRBD1 (5 bases). This CDR3 has 15 residues. Trimming took 3 bases from V and 5 from J, leaving 15 bases between them. Germline CDR1 reads SGHDT; CDR2 reads YYEEEE. As DNA, the CDR3 is TGTGCCAGCAGCTCATCAATTCGGGGGGATCAGCCCCAGCATTTT. Protein: CASSSSIRGDQPQHF.

The chain uses TRBV7-2 and TRBJ1-2, with D tentatively TRBD1 (6 bases). Germline loops: CDR1 SGHTA, CDR2 FQGNSA. V was trimmed by 1 base and J by 5 bases, leaving 14 bases between them. This CDR3 has 15 residues. CDR3 sequence reads: CASSLGGRGVYGYTF. The CDR3 DNA follows: TGTGCCAGCAGCTTAGGGGGGAGGGGGGTTTATGGCTACACCTTC.

This clonotype was observed once. With a much larger clone just one base away, this may be a read error. V and J are TRBV7-2 and TRBJ1-2, with D possibly being TRBD1 (6 bases). CDR1 SGHTA and CDR2 FQGNSA come from the germline V gene. This CDR3 comprises 16 residues. Trimming cost V 2 bases and J 8 bases, with 21 bases left between them. The chain's CDR3 is CASSLTVQGPTEGYTF. CDR3 nucleotides: TGTGCCAGCAGCTTAACTGTCCAGGGGCCCACTGAAGGCTACACCTTC.

The chain combines TRBV18 with TRBJ2-4; TRBD1 is a possible D gene (5 bases). This CDR3 is 14 amino acids long. The V and J ends lost 2 bases and 3 bases respectively, with 8 bases between them. Germline values: CDR1 KGHSH, CDR2 LQKENI. The CDR3 DNA reads as TGTGCCAGCTCACCAAGCACAGGCAAAAACATTCAGTACTTC. Translated, it gives CASSPSTGKNIQYF.

This sequence joins TRBV7-2 and TRBJ1-2; 11 nucleotides line up with TRBD1. Germline assignment: CDR1 SGHTA and CDR2 FQGNSA. After removal of 4 bases from V and 2 bases from J, the junction contained 9 bases not matched to a gene. The CDR3 is 17 residues long. CDR3 coding DNA: TGTGCCAGCAGCTCCATTCCGGGACAGGGGGACAACTATGGCTACACCTTC. Residues: CASSSIPGQGDNYGYTF.

This clonotype was seen a few times. The chain uses TRBV20-1 and TRBJ1-2, with D hard to call. The CDR3 covers 12 residues. V was clipped by 6 bases and J by 4 bases, with 12 bases between them. Germline V CDR1 and CDR2: DFQATT, SNEGSKA (reference sequence). In nucleotides, the CDR3 is TGCAGTGCCCCCGACATCTCCTATGGCTACACCTTC. Its protein is CSAPDISYGYTF.

This rearrangement joins TRBV6-1 to TRBJ2-7; no firm D call. CDR1 is MNHNS and CDR2 is SASEGT in the germline V gene. CDR3 length: 11 residues. The V gene lost 8 bases and the J gene lost 6 bases, with 11 bases spanning the gap. The CDR3 spells CASARPPEQYF. The CDR3 DNA follows: TGTGCCAGCGCCCGTCCCCCCGAGCAGTACTTC.

In its sample, this clonotype was seen a few times. This rearrangement joins TRBV10-3 to TRBJ2-7; 11 bases fit TRBD2. This CDR3 has 18 amino acids. Germline CDR1 reads ENHRY; CDR2 reads SYGVKD. The V and J ends lost 4 bases and 4 bases, in that order; junction bases with no gene match: 15. The CDR3 DNA sequence: TGTGCCATCAGTGTTCGGATGATAGCGGGAGGGCGCCCGTACGAGCAGTACTTC. It yields the protein CAISVRMIAGGRPYEQYF.

This clonotype appeared a few times. This chain joins TRBV4-3 and TRBJ2-7; 9 bases are a match to TRBD2. The CDR3 is made up of 15 amino acids. V shed 5 bases, J shed 6 bases, and the junction held 11 bases outside the gene matches. CDR1 is LGHNA, CDR2 YSLEER, per germline. CDR3 region: CASSTAAGGPGEQYF. The CDR3 bases are TGCGCCAGCAGCACGGCTGCGGGAGGGCCAGGCGAGCAGTACTTC.

This clonotype was seen ten or more times. The rearrangement uses TRBV6-5 and TRBJ2-7; D is possibly TRBD1 (6 bases). Looked up from germline, CDR1 is MNHEY and CDR2 is SVGAGI. This CDR3 spans 17 amino acids. The germline V and J ends were trimmed by 0 bases and 7 bases, with 22 bases remaining between them. CDR3 coding DNA: TGTGCCAGCAGTTACTCGAGAATGGCAGGGGAAGCAGGGGAGCAGTACTTC. It is translated as CASSYSRMAGEAGEQYF.

This clonotype was counted between two and nine times. The genes are TRBV12-3 or TRBV12-4 and TRBJ2-3; possible D gene TRBD2, 5 bases. The V end lost 5 bases, the J end lost 3 bases, and 12 bases lay between the germline ends. The CDR3 has 14 amino acids. CDR3 DNA sequence: TGTGCCAGCAGTCGGACTCCTGGGACAGATACGCAGTATTTT. It codes for CASSRTPGTDTQYF.

This clonotype was seen at least ten times. This chain connects TRBV28 to TRBJ2-3; 8 positions match TRBD1. The CDR3 is made up of 17 amino acids. With V trimmed by 5 bases and J by 0 bases, 10 bases remained unmatched. In germline, CDR1 is MDHEN, CDR2 SYDVKM. The CDR3: CASSPPAGGGSTDTQYF. CDR3 sequence (DNA): TGTGCCAGCAGTCCTCCCGCAGGGGGCGGTAGCACAGATACGCAGTATTTT.

In this sample, this clonotype turned up a few times. This CDR3 is CASSPGTATYNEQFF. DNA for the CDR3: TGTGCCAGCAGCCCCGGGACAGCAACCTACAATGAGCAGTTCTTC. The chain uses TRBV6-1 and TRBJ2-1; 7 nucleotides line up with TRBD1. CDR3 length: 15 residues. V gave up 6 bases and J gave up 2 bases; unmatched junction bases: 7. Germline loops: CDR1 MNHNS, CDR2 SASEGT.

This chain links TRBV6-1 with TRBJ2-7, with TRBD1 identical over 11 bases. V gave up 6 bases and J gave up 4 bases; unmatched junction bases: 2. This CDR3 contains 13 residues. Germline V CDR1 and CDR2: MNHNS, SASEGT. The chain's CDR3 is CASRGTGGYEQYF. CDR3 in DNA: TGTGCCAGCAGGGGGACAGGGGGGTACGAGCAGTACTTC.

The chain is built from TRBV6-1 and TRBJ1-3; D possibly corresponds to TRBD1 (5 bases). V lost 6 bases and J lost 2, with 14 bases in between. The CDR3 has 15 amino acids. CDR1 is MNHNS, CDR2 SASEGT, per germline. CDR3 protein: CASSVAQGTGNTIYF. In DNA form, the CDR3 reads TGTGCCAGCAGCGTCGCTCAGGGAACTGGAAACACCATATATTTT.

The chain uses TRBV7-2 and TRBJ2-7; a weak D match, TRBD2 (5 bases). This CDR3 comprises 15 residues. V lost 5 bases to trimming and J lost 5 bases, with 19 bases between them. Germline CDR1 reads SGHTA; CDR2 reads FQGNSA. CDR3 loop: CASSQQVLARHEQYF. CDR3 nucleotide sequence: TGTGCCAGCAGCCAGCAGGTCCTAGCCAGGCACGAGCAGTACTTC.

This clonotype was seen a few times. The chain has TRBV20-1 and TRBJ1-4; 7 nucleotides align to TRBD1. This CDR3 is 14 amino acids long. Germline V CDR1 and CDR2: DFQATT, SNEGSKA (reference sequence). The ends lost 3 bases at V and 4 bases at J; junction bases unmatched: 5. The CDR3 DNA reads TGCAGTGCTAGCGTGGGACAGAATAATGAAAAACTGTTTTTT. Its translation is CSASVGQNNEKLFF.

V usage is TRBV5-4 and J usage is TRBJ2-1; 10 positions agree with TRBD2. CDR1 and CDR2 (germline): SGHNT, YYREEE (reference sequence). This CDR3 is 15 amino acids long. The V segment lost 4 bases and the J segment 7 bases; nucleotides outside the gene matches: 8. The CDR3 reads CASSAAGGPRNEQFF. CDR3 in DNA: TGTGCCAGCAGCGCAGCGGGAGGGCCTAGGAATGAGCAGTTCTTC.

The CDR3 sequence: CATDRHLTGQPQHF. The CDR3 region has the DNA TGTGCCACCGACAGACACCTTACGGGTCAGCCCCAGCATTTT. The chain is built from TRBV19 and TRBJ1-5; D is possibly TRBD1 (5 bases). Trimming took 10 bases from V and 6 from J, leaving 19 bases between them. CDR1 is LNHDA, CDR2 SQIVND, per germline (reference sequence). The CDR3 runs 14 residues.

This clonotype occurred a few times. The J gene is TRBJ2-1, the V gene TRBV7-6; 11 bases align to TRBD2. The CDR3 has 15 residues. After removal of 4 bases from V and 9 bases from J, the junction contained 8 bases not matched to a gene. Germline V gene sequence: CDR1 SGHVS, CDR2 FNYEAQ. The CDR3, as DNA: TGTGCCAGCAGCTCAAGACTAGCGGGAACGGGTGAGCAGTTCTTC. Translation gives CASSSRLAGTGEQFF.